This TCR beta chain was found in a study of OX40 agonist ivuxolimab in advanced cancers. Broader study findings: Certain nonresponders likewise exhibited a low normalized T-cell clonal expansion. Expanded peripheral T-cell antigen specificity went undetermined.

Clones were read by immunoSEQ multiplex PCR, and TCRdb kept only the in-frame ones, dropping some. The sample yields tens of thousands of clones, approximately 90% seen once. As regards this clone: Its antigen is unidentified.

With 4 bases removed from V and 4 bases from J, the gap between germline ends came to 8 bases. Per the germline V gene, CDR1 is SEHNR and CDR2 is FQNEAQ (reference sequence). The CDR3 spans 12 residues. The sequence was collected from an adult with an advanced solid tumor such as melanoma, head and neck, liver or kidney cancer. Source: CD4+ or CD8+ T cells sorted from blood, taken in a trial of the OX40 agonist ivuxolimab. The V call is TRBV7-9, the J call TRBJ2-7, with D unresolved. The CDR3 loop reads CASSSGLYEQYF. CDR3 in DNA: TGTGCCAGCAGCTCGGGCCTTTACGAGCAGTACTTC.